The 16 T cell receptor beta chains below were found in one sample sequenced in a study of T cells in Graves' hyperthyroidism and ophthalmopathy. TCR beta CDR3 sequences were amplified from RNA transcripts. First-round RT-PCR targeting the TCR CDR3 was performed with the HTBI primer set. TCRdb used MiXCR to reprocess the multiplex PCR reads, holding one entry per CDR3 protein. The profile shows 450,000 to 700,000 distinct CDR3 sequences, 40% to 55% of them singletons. The sample was peripheral blood or thyroid tissue (not recorded which). The receptors were gathered from a woman aged 18-29 years with Graves' hyperthyroidism.

This clonotype was detected many times. The chain employs TRBV29-1 and TRBJ2-7, with D maybe TRBD1 (6 bases). V lost 6 bases, J lost 0 bases, and 18 bases lay in between. The CDR3 spans 15 residues. CDR1 and CDR2 (germline): SQVTM, ANQGSEA. The CDR3 sequence is CSVQTTGPSSYEQYF. The DNA of the CDR3 is TGCAGCGTACAGACTACAGGGCCGAGCTCCTACGAGCAGTACTTC.

This clonotype was observed a single time. J is TRBJ1-6 and V is TRBV5-1; D gene ambiguous. The V gene lost 3 bases and the J gene lost 7 bases, with 11 bases spanning the gap. This CDR3 contains 14 residues. Germline CDR1 SGHRS, CDR2 YFSETQ. CDR3 coding DNA: TGCGCCAGCAGCTCGAGAAGCGGGAATTCACCCCTCCACTTT. The encoded protein is CASSSRSGNSPLHF.

This sequence joins TRBV29-1 and TRBJ1-2; TRBD1 matches 8 bases. Germline V lookup: CDR1 SQVTM, CDR2 ANQGSEA. The CDR3 is made up of 12 amino acids. Losses at the gene ends were 7 bases for V and 2 bases for J; bases not matched to a gene: 3. CDR3 nucleotides: TGCAGCGGGACAGGGTCCAACTATGGCTACACCTTC. This encodes CSGTGSNYGYTF. The variable domain in full, with the rest retrieved from reference TRBV29-1 and TRBJ1-2, is SAVISQKPSRDICQRGTSLTIQCQVDSQVTMMFWYRQQPGQSLTLIATANQGSEATYESGFVIDKFPISRPNLTFSTLTVSNMSPEDSSIYLCSGTGSNYGYTFGSGTRLTVV.

This chain connects TRBV7-9 to TRBJ1-2; D may be TRBD1 (6 bases). The CDR3 totals 14 residues. Between the trimmed V and J ends, which lost 1 base and 8 bases, there was a span of 14 bases. In germline, CDR1 is SEHNR, CDR2 FQNEAQ (reference sequence). CDR3 amino acids: CASSLDRAVEGYTF. For the CDR3, the DNA is TGTGCCAGCAGCTTAGACAGGGCAGTTGAAGGCTACACCTTC.

The table lists this clonotype with many counts. This chain connects TRBV12-3 or TRBV12-4 to TRBJ1-2, with a tentative D call TRBD1 (5 bases). CDR3 length: 12 amino acids. The V and J ends lost 9 bases and 4 bases respectively, with 12 bases between them. The CDR3 loop reads CASWDGGYGYTF. CDR3 DNA sequence: TGTGCCAGTTGGGACGGCGGCTATGGCTACACCTTC.

This clonotype occurred many times. This chain uses TRBV7-3 with TRBJ1-3; D gene unclear. Germline V gene data show CDR1 as SGHTA and CDR2 as FQGTGA. CDR3 size: 13 residues. V gave up 5 bases and J gave up 10 bases, with 15 bases separating them. The CDR3 sequence: CASSLTFFRTIYF. CDR3 bases: TGTGCCAGCAGCCTTACTTTCTTCAGGACCATATATTTT.

J is TRBJ2-3 and V is TRBV20-1; D unclear. CDR1 DFQATT and CDR2 SNEGSKA come from the germline V gene (reference sequence). This CDR3 spans 17 amino acids. Trimming pared 0 bases from V and 0 bases from J, leaving 16 bases between. CDR3 protein: CSARDLETETSTDTQYF. Written as DNA, the CDR3 is TGCAGTGCTAGAGATCTAGAAACAGAAACTAGCACAGATACGCAGTATTTT.

This rearrangement joins TRBV7-9 to TRBJ2-3, with 11 bases fitting TRBD2. The CDR3 is 16 residues long. Per germline, CDR1 SEHNR and CDR2 FQNEAQ (reference sequence). V was pared by 4 bases and J by 3 bases, with 6 bases of the junction left unmatched. CDR3 coding DNA: TGTGCCAGCAGCTGGGGGACTAGCGGTAGAACAGATACGCAGTATTTT. Translating gives CASSWGTSGRTDTQYF.

The V gene is TRBV30, the J gene TRBJ2-2, with 7 nucleotides matching TRBD1. Germline-derived CDR1 and CDR2 are GTSNPN and SVGIG (reference sequence). This CDR3 has 14 amino acids. The J segment lost 7 bases and the V segment lost 5 bases, leaving 10 bases of the junction unmatched. The CDR3 DNA reads TGTGCCTGGGACAATAACAGGGGCCACGGGGAGCTGTTTTTT. Translated: CAWDNNRGHGELFF.

The chain carries TRBV20-1 and TRBJ2-5; tentative D call: TRBD2 (6 bases). CDR1 is DFQATT, CDR2 SNEGSKA, per germline (reference sequence). CDR3 length: 13 residues. Trimming removed 6 bases from V and 5 bases from J, with 16 bases in between. In nucleotides, the CDR3 is TGCAGTGCCCTCGGGGGACGTCGGGAGACCCAGTACTTC. It encodes CSALGGRRETQYF.

V and J are TRBV15 and TRBJ2-7, with D perhaps matching TRBD2 (5 bases). V lost 3 bases to trimming and J lost 3 bases, with 15 bases between them. CDR3 length equals 15 residues. Germline lookup yields CDR1 LNHNV and CDR2 YYDKDF (reference sequence). The CDR3 region has the DNA TGTGCCACCAGCAGCGAGGGTAGCGCCTACTACGAGCAGTACTTC. Protein: CATSSEGSAYYEQYF.

This clonotype was counted at least ten times. The chain links TRBV20-1 to TRBJ1-2, with D perhaps matching TRBD1 (6 bases). The CDR3 runs to 15 residues. Germline CDR1 reads DFQATT; CDR2 reads SNEGSKA (reference sequence). With 5 bases removed from V and 8 bases from J, the gap between germline ends came to 24 bases. The CDR3 sequence: CSAPDGVEQGLGYTF. The CDR3 nucleotides read TGCAGTGCTCCTGACGGAGTCGAACAGGGTTTAGGCTACACCTTC.

CDR3 protein: CATSTPPRDRHEQYF. The CDR3 nucleotides are TGTGCCACCAGCACCCCCCCCCGGGACAGGCACGAGCAGTACTTC. The rearrangement uses TRBV15 and TRBJ2-7, with 8 bases matching TRBD1. This CDR3 comprises 15 residues. V shed 4 bases and J 5 bases; nucleotides not matched to a gene: 10. CDR1 LNHNV and CDR2 YYDKDF come from the germline V gene (reference sequence).

V and J are TRBV6-6 and TRBJ2-1; D not resolved. The CDR3 loop spans 12 amino acids. CDR1 and CDR2 from the germline V gene are MNHNY and SVGAGI (reference sequence). V lost 6 bases, J lost 7 bases, and 10 bases lay in between. The CDR3 loop reads CASSQLSNEQFF. The CDR3 DNA reads as TGTGCCAGCAGCCAACTATCAAATGAGCAGTTCTTC.

This chain joins TRBV5-1 and TRBJ1-3; 9 positions agree with TRBD1. Trimming at V came to 3 bases and at J to 3 bases, leaving 7 bases not matched to a gene. CDR3 length equals 16 residues. Looked up from germline, CDR1 is SGHRS and CDR2 is YFSETQ. The CDR3 bases are TGCGCCAGCAGCTCGGGGGACAGGGAATTTGGAAACACCATATATTTT. Protein sequence: CASSSGDREFGNTIYF. Full variable domain (rest looked up from reference TRBV5-1 and TRBJ1-3): KAGVTQTPRYLIKTRGQQVTLSCSPISGHRSVSWYQQTPGQGLQFLFEYFSETQRNKGNFPGRFSGRQFSNSRSEMNVSTLELGDSALYLCASSSGDREFGNTIYFGEGSWLTVV.

The chain recombines TRBV18 with TRBJ1-5, with D maybe TRBD1 (6 bases). The CDR3 contains 18 residues. Trimming left V 6 bases short and J 3 bases short, with 24 bases between. The germline V gene has CDR1 KGHSH and CDR2 LQKENI. The CDR3 DNA is TGTGCCAGCTCTCCCACAGGGAGGCCCTACCTAGACAATCAGCCCCAGCATTTT. Its protein product is CASSPTGRPYLDNQPQHF.